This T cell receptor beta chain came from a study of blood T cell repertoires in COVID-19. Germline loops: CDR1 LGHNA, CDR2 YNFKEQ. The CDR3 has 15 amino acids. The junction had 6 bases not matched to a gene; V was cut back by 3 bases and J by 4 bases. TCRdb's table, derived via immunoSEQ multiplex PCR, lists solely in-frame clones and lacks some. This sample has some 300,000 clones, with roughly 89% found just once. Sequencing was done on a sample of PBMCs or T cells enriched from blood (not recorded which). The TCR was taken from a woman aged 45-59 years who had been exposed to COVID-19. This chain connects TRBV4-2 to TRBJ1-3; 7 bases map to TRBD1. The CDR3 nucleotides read TGTGCCAGCAGCCACCCTGACAGGGACGGAAACACCATATATTTT. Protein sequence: CASSHPDRDGNTIYF.